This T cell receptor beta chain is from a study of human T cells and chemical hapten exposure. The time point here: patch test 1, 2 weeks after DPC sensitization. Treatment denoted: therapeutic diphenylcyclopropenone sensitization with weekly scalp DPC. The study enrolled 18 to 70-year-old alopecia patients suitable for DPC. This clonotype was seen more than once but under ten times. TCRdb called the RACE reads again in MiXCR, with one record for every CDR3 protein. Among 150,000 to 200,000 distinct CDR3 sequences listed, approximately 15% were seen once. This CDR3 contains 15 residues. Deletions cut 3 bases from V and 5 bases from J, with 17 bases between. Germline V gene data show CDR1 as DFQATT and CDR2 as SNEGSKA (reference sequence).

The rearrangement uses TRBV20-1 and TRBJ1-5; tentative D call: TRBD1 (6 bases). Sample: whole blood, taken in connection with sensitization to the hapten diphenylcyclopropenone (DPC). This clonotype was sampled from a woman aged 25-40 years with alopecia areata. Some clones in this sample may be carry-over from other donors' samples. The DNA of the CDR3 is TGCAGTGCTAGGCCTGCGACAGGTTGGGATCAGCCCCAGCATTTT. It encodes CSARPATGWDQPQHF.